Below, 11 T cell receptor beta chains from the same sample are listed, as sequenced in a study of T cells in Graves' hyperthyroidism and ophthalmopathy. The TCR beta CDR3 regions underwent amplification using RNA transcripts as the source. A set of HTBI primers served as the primers for a first-round RT-PCR of the TCR CDR3. TCRdb reprocessed the multiplex PCR reads with MiXCR, giving one entry per CDR3 protein. The table records hundreds of thousands of distinct CDR3 sequences, less than 20% of them present only once. The specimen sequenced was blood. These receptors were taken from a woman aged 18-29 years with Graves' ophthalmopathy.

This clonotype was counted many times. The chain is built from TRBV19 and TRBJ2-2; D is possibly TRBD2 (5 bases). The V gene's germline CDR1 is LNHDA and CDR2 SQIVND (reference sequence). Trimming pared 6 bases from V and 4 bases from J, leaving 15 bases between. The CDR3 runs to 15 residues. The CDR3 is CASRKVSSSTGELFF. The CDR3 DNA follows: TGTGCCAGTAGAAAGGTTTCTAGCAGCACCGGGGAGCTGTTTTTT.

This clonotype was observed at least ten times. The chain links TRBV20-1 to TRBJ2-1; a possible D gene is TRBD2 (6 bases). Between the trimmed V and J ends, which lost 3 bases and 1 base, there was a span of 19 bases. The germline V gene has CDR1 DFQATT and CDR2 SNEGSKA (reference sequence). The CDR3 is 17 amino acids. CDR3 in DNA: TGCAGTGCTAGCGGAGGAGGGCCTCGGGGATCCTACAATGAGCAGTTCTTC. Translation gives CSASGGGPRGSYNEQFF.

This clonotype was counted many times. J is TRBJ1-6 and V is TRBV5-8; 9 nucleotides match TRBD1. This CDR3 region has 15 residues. The V and J ends lost 1 base and 9 bases, in that order; junction bases with no gene match: 5. CDR1 and CDR2 (germline): SGHTS, YDEGEE. The chain's CDR3 is CASSLHGTGLSPLHF. The CDR3 coding sequence is TGTGCCAGCAGCTTGCACGGGACAGGGCTTTCACCCCTCCACTTT.

In this sample, this clonotype turned up many times. The V and J genes are TRBV2 and TRBJ1-2; no reliable D call. Germline V gene data show CDR1 as SNHLY and CDR2 as FYNNEI. Trimming took 3 bases from V and 5 from J, leaving 13 bases between them. The CDR3 is 14 residues long. DNA of the CDR3: TGTGCCAGCAGTGACAGACCCTTCGAGTATGGCTACACCTTC. It codes for CASSDRPFEYGYTF.

This clonotype appeared many times. V is TRBV5-1 and J is TRBJ2-5, with 8 bases lining up with TRBD1. The CDR3 covers 14 residues. The ends lost 4 bases at V and 5 bases at J; junction bases unmatched: 7. From germline, CDR1 is SGHRS and CDR2 YFSETQ. As DNA, the CDR3 is TGCGCCAGCAGCCTACAGGGGGTTAGTGAGACCCAGTACTTC. Translated, it gives CASSLQGVSETQYF.

In the case of this clonotype: Since a much larger clone is just one base distant, this may be a read error. The CDR3 DNA reads as TGCGCCAGCAGCCATCACTCGCGCGGCAGGGCAGACGGGGAGCTGTTTTTT. It encodes CASSHHSRGRADGELFF. The gene calls are TRBV4-1 and TRBJ2-2; perhaps TRBD1 as D (5 bases). Trimming pared 3 bases from V and 7 bases from J, leaving 21 bases between. CDR1 MGHRA and CDR2 YSYEKL come from the germline V gene. The CDR3 loop spans 17 amino acids.

This clonotype was detected many times. The rearrangement joins TRBV6-1 to TRBJ2-4; D possibly corresponds to TRBD1 (6 bases). Trimming shortened V by 6 bases and J by 0 bases, and 15 bases separated the two germline ends. The CDR3 loop spans 16 amino acids. Germline lookup yields CDR1 MNHNS and CDR2 SASEGT. CDR3 residues: CASSPGTNLAKNIQYF. The CDR3 DNA reads TGTGCCAGCAGCCCCGGGACAAACTTAGCCAAAAACATTCAGTACTTC.

This clonotype was recorded at least ten times. The chain recombines TRBV13 with TRBJ2-5; D perhaps matches TRBD1 (5 bases). Germline CDR1 is PRHDT and CDR2 is FYEKMQ (reference sequence). V was pared by 5 bases and J by 4 bases, with 11 bases between. The length of the CDR3 is 13 residues. CDR3 DNA: TGTGCCAGCAGCGCAACAGGTCGAGAGACCCAGTACTTC. Translation gives CASSATGRETQYF.

This clonotype appeared many times. V and J are TRBV29-1 and TRBJ1-6; the D gene is possibly TRBD1 (6 bases). The V end lost 5 bases, the J end lost 6 bases, and 23 bases lay between the germline ends. The CDR3 loop spans 17 amino acids. Per the germline V gene, CDR1 is SQVTM and CDR2 is ANQGSEA. The CDR3 region has the DNA TGCAGCGTTCGGTTCGCTGCGGGGGGCATGGGTAATTCACCCCTCCACTTT. Amino acid sequence: CSVRFAAGGMGNSPLHF.

The chain links TRBV6-1 to TRBJ1-5; 8 bases are a match to TRBD1. The CDR3 runs 16 residues. In germline, CDR1 is MNHNS, CDR2 SASEGT. The V and J ends lost 7 bases and 0 bases, in that order; junction bases with no gene match: 8. The CDR3 DNA sequence: TGTGCCAGCAATCTGGACAGGGACCATAGCAATCAGCCCCAGCATTTT. It specifies CASNLDRDHSNQPQHF.

As concerns this clonotype: A much larger clone differs from this one at a single base, so this may be a read error. The chain employs TRBV5-1 and TRBJ1-4; 9 bases fit TRBD1. The CDR3 loop spans 16 amino acids. CDR1 is SGHRS, CDR2 YFSETQ, per germline. This CDR3 reads CASSAGTGGAFEELFF. CDR3 DNA: TGCGCCAGCAGCGCCGGAACAGGGGGCGCCTTTGAAGAACTGTTTTTT. Full variable domain (missing parts from reference TRBV5-1 and TRBJ1-4): KAGVTQTPRYLIKTRGQQVTLSCSPISGHRSVSWYQQTPGQGLQFLFEYFSETQRNKGNFPGRFSGRQFSNSRSEMNVSTLELGDSALYLCASSAGTGGAFEELFFGSGTQLSVL.